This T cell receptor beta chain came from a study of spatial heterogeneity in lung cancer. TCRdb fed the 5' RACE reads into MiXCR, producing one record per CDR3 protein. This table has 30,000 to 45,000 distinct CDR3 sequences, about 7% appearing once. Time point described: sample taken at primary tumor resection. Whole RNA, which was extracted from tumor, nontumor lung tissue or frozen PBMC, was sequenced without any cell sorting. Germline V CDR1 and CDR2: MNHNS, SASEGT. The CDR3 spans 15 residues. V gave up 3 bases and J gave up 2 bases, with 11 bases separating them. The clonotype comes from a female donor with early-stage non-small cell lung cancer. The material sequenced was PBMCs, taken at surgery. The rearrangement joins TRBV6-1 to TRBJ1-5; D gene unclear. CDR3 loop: CASSEQWQGNQPQHF. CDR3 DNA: TGTGCCAGCAGTGAGCAGTGGCAGGGCAATCAGCCCCAGCATTTT.